This TCR beta chain was recorded in a study of blood T cells in healthy people across ages. Primed by a sample-barcoded 5' primer and a J-beta primer mix, a second PCR proceeded for about 6 to 11 cycles. Every cDNA was tagged by a template-switch adaptor with 12 random nucleotides. TCRdb used MiXCR to reprocess the 5' RACE reads, holding one entry per CDR3 protein. The profile covers around 1,900,000 distinct CDR3 sequences, with more than 35% appearing a single time and 20% to 25% taken by the ten largest. The CDR3 runs to 14 residues. In germline, CDR1 is SGHTA, CDR2 FQGNSA. Trimming shortened V by 7 bases and J by 5 bases, and 14 bases separated the two germline ends. Donation came from healthy Caucasian individuals in Russia who were aged roughly 6 to 95.

This chain joins TRBV7-2 and TRBJ2-2, with D tentatively TRBD2 (6 bases). The receptor comes from a human donor in good health. Sequenced input: blood. The CDR3 DNA reads as TGTGCCAGCACCCGCTCGCGGGAAACCGGGGAGCTGTTTTTT. This gives the protein CASTRSRETGELFF.